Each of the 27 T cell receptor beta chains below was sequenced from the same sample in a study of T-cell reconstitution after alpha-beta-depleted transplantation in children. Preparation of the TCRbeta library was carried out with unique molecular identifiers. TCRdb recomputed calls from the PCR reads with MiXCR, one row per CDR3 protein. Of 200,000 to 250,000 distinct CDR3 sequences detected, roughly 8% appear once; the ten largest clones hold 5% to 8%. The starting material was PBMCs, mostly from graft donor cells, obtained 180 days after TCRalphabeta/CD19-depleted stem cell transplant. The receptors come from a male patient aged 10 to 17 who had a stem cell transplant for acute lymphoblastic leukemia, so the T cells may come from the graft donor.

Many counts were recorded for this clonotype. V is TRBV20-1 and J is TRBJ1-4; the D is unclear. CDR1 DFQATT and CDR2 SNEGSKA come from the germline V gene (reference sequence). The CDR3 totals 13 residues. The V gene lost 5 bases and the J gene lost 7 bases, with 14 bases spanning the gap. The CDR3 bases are TGCAGTGCTCCTCCGCGGCCTACTGAAAAACTGTTTTTT. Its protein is CSAPPRPTEKLFF.

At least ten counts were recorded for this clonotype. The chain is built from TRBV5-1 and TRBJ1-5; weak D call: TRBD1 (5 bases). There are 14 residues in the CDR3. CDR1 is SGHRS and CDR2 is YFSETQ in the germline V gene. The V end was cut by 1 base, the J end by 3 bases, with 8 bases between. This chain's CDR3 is CASSLPGPNQPQHF. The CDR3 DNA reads TGCGCCAGCAGCTTGCCAGGGCCCAATCAGCCCCAGCATTTT.

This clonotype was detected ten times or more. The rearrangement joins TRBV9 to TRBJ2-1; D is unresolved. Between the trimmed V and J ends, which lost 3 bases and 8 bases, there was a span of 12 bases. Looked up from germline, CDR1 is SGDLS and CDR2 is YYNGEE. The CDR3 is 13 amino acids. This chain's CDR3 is CASSATQRDEQFF. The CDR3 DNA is TGTGCCAGCAGCGCAACGCAAAGGGATGAGCAGTTCTTC.

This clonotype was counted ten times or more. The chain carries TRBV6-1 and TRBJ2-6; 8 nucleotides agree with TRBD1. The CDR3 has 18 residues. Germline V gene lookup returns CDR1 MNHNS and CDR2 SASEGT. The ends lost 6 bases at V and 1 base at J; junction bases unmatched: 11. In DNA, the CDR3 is TGTGCCAGCAGCAGGGACAGGATTAAAGTTTCTGGGGCCAACGTCCTGACTTTC. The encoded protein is CASSRDRIKVSGANVLTF.

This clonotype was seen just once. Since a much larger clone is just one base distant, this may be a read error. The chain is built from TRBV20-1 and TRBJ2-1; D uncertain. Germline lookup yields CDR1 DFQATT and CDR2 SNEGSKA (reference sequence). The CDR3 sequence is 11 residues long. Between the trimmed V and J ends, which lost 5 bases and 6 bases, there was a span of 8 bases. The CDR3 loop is CSAATTNEQFF. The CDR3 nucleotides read TGCAGTGCTGCTACAACCAATGAGCAGTTCTTC.

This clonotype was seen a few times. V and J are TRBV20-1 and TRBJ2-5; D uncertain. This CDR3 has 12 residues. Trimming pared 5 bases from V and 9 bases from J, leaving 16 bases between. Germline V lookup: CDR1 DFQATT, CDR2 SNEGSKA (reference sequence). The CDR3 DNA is TGCAGTGCTGATACCGACTCAGGCCCCCAGTACTTC. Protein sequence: CSADTDSGPQYF.

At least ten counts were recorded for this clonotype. Here the CDR3 reads CASSGGAGGTYNEQFF. CDR3 sequence (DNA): TGTGCCAGCAGCGGGGGAGCGGGAGGAACCTACAATGAGCAGTTCTTC. This chain connects TRBV5-6 to TRBJ2-1, with 9 positions matching TRBD2. The CDR3 has 16 residues. The germline CDR1 and CDR2 sequences are SGHDT and YYEEEE. Trimming took 4 bases from V and 2 from J; bases not matched to a gene: 7.

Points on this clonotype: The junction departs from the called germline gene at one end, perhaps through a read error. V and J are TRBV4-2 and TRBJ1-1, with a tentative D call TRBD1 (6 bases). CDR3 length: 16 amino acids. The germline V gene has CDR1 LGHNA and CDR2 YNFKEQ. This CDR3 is CGSSQGGGGASTEAFF. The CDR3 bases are TGTGGCAGCAGCCAAGGAGGTGGGGGGGCGAGCACTGAAGCTTTCTTT.

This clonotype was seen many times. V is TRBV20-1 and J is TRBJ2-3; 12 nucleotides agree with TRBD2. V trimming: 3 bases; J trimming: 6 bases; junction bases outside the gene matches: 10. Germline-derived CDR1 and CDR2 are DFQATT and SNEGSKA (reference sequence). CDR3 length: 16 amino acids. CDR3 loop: CSASRASGGAMDTQYF. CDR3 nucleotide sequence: TGCAGTGCTAGTAGGGCTAGCGGGGGGGCCATGGATACGCAGTATTTT.

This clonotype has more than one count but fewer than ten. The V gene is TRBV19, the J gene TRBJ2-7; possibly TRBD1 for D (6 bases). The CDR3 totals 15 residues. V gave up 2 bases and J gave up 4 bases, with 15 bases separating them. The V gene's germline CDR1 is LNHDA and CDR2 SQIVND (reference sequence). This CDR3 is CASSILQGPHYEQYF. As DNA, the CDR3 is TGTGCCAGTAGTATACTACAGGGACCCCATTACGAGCAGTACTTC.

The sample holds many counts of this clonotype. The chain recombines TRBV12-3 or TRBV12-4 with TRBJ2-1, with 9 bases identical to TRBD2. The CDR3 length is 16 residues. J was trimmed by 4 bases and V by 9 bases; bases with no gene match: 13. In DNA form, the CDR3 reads TGTGCCAGTATAAGACTAGCGGTCGTATGGTACAATGAGCAGTTCTTC. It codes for CASIRLAVVWYNEQFF.

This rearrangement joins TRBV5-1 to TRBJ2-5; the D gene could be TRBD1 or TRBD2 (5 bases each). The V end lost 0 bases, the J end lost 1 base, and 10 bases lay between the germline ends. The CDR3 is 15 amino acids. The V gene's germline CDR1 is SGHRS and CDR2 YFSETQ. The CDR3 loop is CASSLAGTVQETQYF. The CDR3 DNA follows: TGCGCCAGCAGCTTGGCTGGGACGGTCCAAGAGACCCAGTACTTC.

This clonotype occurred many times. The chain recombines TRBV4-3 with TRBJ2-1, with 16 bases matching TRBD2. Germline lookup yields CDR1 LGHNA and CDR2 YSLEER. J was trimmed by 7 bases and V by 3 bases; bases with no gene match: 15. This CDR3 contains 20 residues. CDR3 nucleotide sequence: TGCGCCAGCAGCCAGTGGGGACTAGCGGGGGGGAGGCTTCACCGGAATGAGCAGTTCTTC. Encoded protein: CASSQWGLAGGRLHRNEQFF.

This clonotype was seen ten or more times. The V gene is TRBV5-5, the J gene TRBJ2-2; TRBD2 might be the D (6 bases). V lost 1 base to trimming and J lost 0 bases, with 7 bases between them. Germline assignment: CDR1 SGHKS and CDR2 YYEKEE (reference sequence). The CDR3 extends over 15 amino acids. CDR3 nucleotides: TGTGCCAGCAGCTTGACGGGGGCGAACACCGGGGAGCTGTTTTTT. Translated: CASSLTGANTGELFF.

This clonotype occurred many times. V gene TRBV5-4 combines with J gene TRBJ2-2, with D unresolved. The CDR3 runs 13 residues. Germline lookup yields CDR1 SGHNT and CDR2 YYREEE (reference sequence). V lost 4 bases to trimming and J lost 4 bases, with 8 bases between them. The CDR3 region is CASSETITGELFF. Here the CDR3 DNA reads TGTGCCAGCAGCGAAACTATCACCGGGGAGCTGTTTTTT. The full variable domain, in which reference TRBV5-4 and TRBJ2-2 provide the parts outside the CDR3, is ETGVTQSPTHLIKTRGQQVTLRCSSQSGHNTVSWYQQALGQGPQFIFQYYREEENGRGNFPPRFSGLQFPNYSSELNVNALELDDSALYLCASSETITGELFFGEGSRLTVL.

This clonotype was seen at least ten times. The CDR3 region has the DNA TGTGCCAGCAGCCAAGGGGGAACCGCTGAAGCTTTCTTT. Amino acids: CASSQGGTAEAFF. The chain links TRBV3-1 to TRBJ1-1; no clear D. This CDR3 has 13 residues. CDR1 is LGHDT, CDR2 YNNKEL, per germline (reference sequence). The ends were cut back, 1 base at V and 6 bases at J, with 9 bases in the middle.

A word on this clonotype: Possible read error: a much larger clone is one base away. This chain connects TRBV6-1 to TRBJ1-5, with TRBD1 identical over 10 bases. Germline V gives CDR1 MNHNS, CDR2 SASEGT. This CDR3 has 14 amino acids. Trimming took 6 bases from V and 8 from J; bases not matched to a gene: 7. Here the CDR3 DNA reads TGTGCCAGCAGAAGGGACAGGGGAAATGAGCCCCAGCATTTT. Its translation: CASRRDRGNEPQHF.

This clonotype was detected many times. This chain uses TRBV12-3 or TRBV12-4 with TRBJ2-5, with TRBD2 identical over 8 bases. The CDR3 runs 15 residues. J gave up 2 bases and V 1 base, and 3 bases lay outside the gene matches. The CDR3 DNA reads TGTGCCAGCAGTTTAGGAAGACTAGCGCAAGAGACCCAGTACTTC. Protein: CASSLGRLAQETQYF.

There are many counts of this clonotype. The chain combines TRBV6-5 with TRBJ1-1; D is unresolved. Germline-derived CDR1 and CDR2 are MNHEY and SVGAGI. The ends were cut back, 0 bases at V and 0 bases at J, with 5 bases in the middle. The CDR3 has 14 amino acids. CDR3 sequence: CASSYSELNTEAFF. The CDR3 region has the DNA TGTGCCAGCAGTTACTCGGAACTGAACACTGAAGCTTTCTTT.

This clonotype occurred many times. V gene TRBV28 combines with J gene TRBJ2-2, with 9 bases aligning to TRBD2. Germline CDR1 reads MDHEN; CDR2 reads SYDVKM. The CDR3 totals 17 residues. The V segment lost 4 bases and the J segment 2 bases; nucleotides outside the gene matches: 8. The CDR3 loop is CASSSPRLAVNTGELFF. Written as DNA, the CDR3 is TGTGCCAGCAGTTCCCCGAGACTAGCGGTAAACACCGGGGAGCTGTTTTTT. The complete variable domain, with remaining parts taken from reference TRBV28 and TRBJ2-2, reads DVKVTQSSRYLVKRTGEKVFLECVQDMDHENMFWYRQDPGLGLRLIYFSYDVKMKEKGDIPEGYSVSREKKERFSLILESASTNQTSMYLCASSSPRLAVNTGELFFGEGSRLTVL.

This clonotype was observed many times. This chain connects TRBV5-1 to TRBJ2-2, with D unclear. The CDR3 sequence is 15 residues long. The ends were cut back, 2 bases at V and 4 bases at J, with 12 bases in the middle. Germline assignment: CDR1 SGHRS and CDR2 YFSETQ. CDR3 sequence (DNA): TGCGCCAGCAGCTTTGGGCCTAGTGGCACCGGGGAGCTGTTTTTT. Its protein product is CASSFGPSGTGELFF.

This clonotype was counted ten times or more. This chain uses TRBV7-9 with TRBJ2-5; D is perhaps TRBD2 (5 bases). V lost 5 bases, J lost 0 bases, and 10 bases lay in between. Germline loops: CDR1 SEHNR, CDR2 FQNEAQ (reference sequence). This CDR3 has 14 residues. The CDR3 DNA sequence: TGTGCCAGCAGCCCGGGCGGGTACCAAGAGACCCAGTACTTC. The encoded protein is CASSPGGYQETQYF.

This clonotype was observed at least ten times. The CDR3 reads CASSGQGGGEQYF. CDR3 in DNA: TGTGCCAGCAGCGGACAGGGGGGGGGCGAGCAGTACTTC. V gene TRBV7-3 combines with J gene TRBJ2-7; 10 bases are shared with TRBD1. Germline CDR1 and CDR2: SGHTA and FQGTGA. The CDR3 length is 13 residues. V dropped 5 bases and J dropped 6; count of bases not matched to a gene: 4.

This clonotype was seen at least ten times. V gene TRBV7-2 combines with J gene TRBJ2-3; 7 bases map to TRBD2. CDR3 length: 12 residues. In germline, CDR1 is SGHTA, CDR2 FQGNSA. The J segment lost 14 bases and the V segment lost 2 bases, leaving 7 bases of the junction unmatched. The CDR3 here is CASSLRQREGYF. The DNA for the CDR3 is TGTGCCAGCAGCTTACGCCAGCGGGAAGGGTATTTT.

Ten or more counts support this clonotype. The chain's CDR3 is CASVPENTGELFF. In DNA, the CDR3 is TGTGCCAGCGTACCAGAGAACACCGGGGAGCTGTTTTTT. This chain connects TRBV7-9 to TRBJ2-2; D not resolved. CDR1 and CDR2 (germline): SEHNR, FQNEAQ (reference sequence). Trimming took off 8 bases at V and 1 base at J, with 8 bases between the two ends. The CDR3 length is 13 residues.

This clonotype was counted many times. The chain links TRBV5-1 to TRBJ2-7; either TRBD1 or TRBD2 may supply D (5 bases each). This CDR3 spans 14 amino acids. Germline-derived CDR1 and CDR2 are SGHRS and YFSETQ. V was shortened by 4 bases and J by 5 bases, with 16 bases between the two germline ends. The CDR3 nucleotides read TGCGCCAGCAGCCCCGAGTCGGGGCGCCACGAGCAGTACTTC. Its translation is CASSPESGRHEQYF.

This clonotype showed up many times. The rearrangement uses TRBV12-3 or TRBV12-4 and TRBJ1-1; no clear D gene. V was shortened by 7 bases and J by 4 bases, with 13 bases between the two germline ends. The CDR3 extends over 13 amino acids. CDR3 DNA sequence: TGTGCCAGCACCCGAGATGTGGGCACTGAAGCTTTCTTT. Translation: CASTRDVGTEAFF.